Below, one T cell receptor beta chain is given with its context. The target antigen is unknown. Germline values: CDR1 PRHDT, CDR2 FYEKMQ (reference sequence). The length of the CDR3 is 15 residues. The ends were cut back, 2 bases at V and 4 bases at J, with 14 bases in the middle. Assay: immunoSEQ multiplex PCR; the TCRdb copy retains only in-frame clones and omits some. The sample has some 31,000 clones, 90% to 95% seen once. This sample was included in a study of PD-1 blockade in classical Hodgkin lymphoma. General study results and limits: Compared with healthy donors, newly diagnosed patients reportedly showed lower baseline TCR diversity.

Time point of the sample: newly diagnosed, previously untreated cHL patient sample. Newly diagnosed, untreated classical Hodgkin lymphoma PBMCs provided comparison. This sequence joins TRBV13 and TRBJ1-2; D is unclear. The receptor comes from a human donor with classical Hodgkin lymphoma. What was sequenced was peripheral blood mononuclear cells (PBMCs). CDR3 amino acids: CASSLNLATVYGYTF. CDR3 bases: TGTGCCAGCAGCTTAAATCTAGCGACGGTCTATGGCTACACCTTC.